The entry that follows covers one T cell receptor (beta chain) sequence. Its antigen is not known. CTLA-4 blockade using ipilimumab, together with focal radiation, was received by patients with chemo-refractory metastatic non-small-cell lung cancer. Method: immunoSEQ multiplex PCR; TCRdb's copy keeps in-frame clones and lacks some. The sample lists about 38,000 clones, about 73% occurring once. These data come from a study of radiotherapy plus CTLA-4 blockade in lung cancer. Study-level background: Among enrolled patients, about 18% responded and about 30% achieved disease control.

The CDR3 runs 18 residues. The V gene end was trimmed by 1 base and the J gene end by 0 bases; junction bases not matched to a gene: 7. CDR1 and CDR2 from the germline V gene are PRHDT and FYEKMQ (reference sequence). Overall study results and limits: Increased serum interferon-beta after radiation also reportedly predicted response strongly. Expansion of tumor-derived TCR clones was observed in blood after radiotherapy plus ipilimumab.

Sequencing used peripheral blood, obtained from a patient treated with radiotherapy plus ipilimumab. The chain carries TRBV13 and TRBJ2-5; the match to TRBD2 covers 11 bases. The source of this sequence is a human donor with non-small cell lung cancer who had stable disease on radiotherapy plus ipilimumab. CDR3 nucleotides: TGTGCCAGCAGCTTAGTACTAGCGGGGGCATCGTACCAAGAGACCCAGTACTTC. It encodes CASSLVLAGASYQETQYF.